Sequencing of this T cell receptor (beta chain) was carried out in a study of blood T cell repertoires in COVID-19. About the study: Samples came from the United States, Italy and Spain, spanning acute and convalescent COVID-19.

TCRdb's copy holds only in-frame clones and misses some; the assay was immunoSEQ multiplex PCR. The sample yields around 260,000 clones, around 80% seen once. A remark on this clone: Within the sample, other DNA sequences also encode this same CDR3.

The CDR3 is 12 residues long. The V end lost 0 bases, the J end lost 6 bases, and 3 bases lay between the germline ends. CDR1 is SGDLS, CDR2 YYNGEE, per germline. The sample comprised peripheral blood. This chain links TRBV9 with TRBJ2-2; D remains unclear. This sequence originates from a man aged 60-69 years with acute or convalescent COVID-19. The CDR3 DNA follows: TGTGCCAGCAGCGTAGCGTCCGGGGAGCTGTTTTTT. This codes for CASSVASGELFF. The whole variable domain, filled in from reference TRBV9 and TRBJ2-2, reads DSGVTQTPKHLITATGQRVTLRCSPRSGDLSVYWYQQSLDQGLQFLIQYYNGEERAKGNILERFSAQQFPDLHSELNLSSLELGDSALYFCASSVASGELFFGEGSRLTVL.